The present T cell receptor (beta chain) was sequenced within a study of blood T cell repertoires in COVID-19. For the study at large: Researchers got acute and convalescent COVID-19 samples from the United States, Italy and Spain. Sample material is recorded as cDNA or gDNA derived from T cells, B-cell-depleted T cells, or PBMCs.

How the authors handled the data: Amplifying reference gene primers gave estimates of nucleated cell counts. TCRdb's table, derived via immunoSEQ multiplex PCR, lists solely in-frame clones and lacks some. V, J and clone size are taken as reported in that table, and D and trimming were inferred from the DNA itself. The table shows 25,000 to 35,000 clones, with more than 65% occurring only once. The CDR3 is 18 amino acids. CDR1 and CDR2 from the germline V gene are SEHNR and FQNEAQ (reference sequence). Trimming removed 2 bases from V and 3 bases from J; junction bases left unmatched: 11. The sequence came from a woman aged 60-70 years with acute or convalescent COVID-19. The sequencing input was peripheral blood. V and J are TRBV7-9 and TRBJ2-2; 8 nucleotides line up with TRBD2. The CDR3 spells CASSLRAGGPRHTGELFF. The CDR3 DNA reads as TGTGCCAGCAGCTTAAGGGCGGGGGGACCTCGTCACACCGGGGAGCTGTTTTTT.